This TCR beta chain came from a study of CD4 T cells in relation to SARS-CoV-2 and coronaviruses. About the research overall: PBMCs were cultured with antigen for less than twelve days before TCR beta sequencing.

This clone is a singleton in its sample. The target antigen is unknown. Unexposed donor CD4+ T cells date from about 2011-2018, before the COVID-19 pandemic. The cells were cultured for under twelve days before CD4+ T cells were isolated. Findings and caveats of the study: Compared with monoreactive clones, crossreactive clones showed significantly weaker SARS-CoV-2 expansion.

This CDR3 has 14 amino acids. Germline lookup yields CDR1 MNHEY and CDR2 SVGEGT. Trimming removed 5 bases from V and 8 bases from J, with 18 bases in between. Using immunoSEQ multiplex PCR, the repertoire was profiled, and TCRdb retains in-frame clones only, with some absent. The sample consists of about 26,000 clones, over 60% of them appearing once. This receptor was identified in a human donor in good health. Material: CD4+ T cells from PBMCs, cultured in vitro. The chain links TRBV6-2 or TRBV6-3 to TRBJ1-2, with a weak D call TRBD1 (5 bases). CDR3 sequence: CASSPGTTGAGYTF. CDR3 nucleotide sequence: TGTGCCAGCAGTCCAGGAACTACCGGGGCCGGCTACACCTTC.